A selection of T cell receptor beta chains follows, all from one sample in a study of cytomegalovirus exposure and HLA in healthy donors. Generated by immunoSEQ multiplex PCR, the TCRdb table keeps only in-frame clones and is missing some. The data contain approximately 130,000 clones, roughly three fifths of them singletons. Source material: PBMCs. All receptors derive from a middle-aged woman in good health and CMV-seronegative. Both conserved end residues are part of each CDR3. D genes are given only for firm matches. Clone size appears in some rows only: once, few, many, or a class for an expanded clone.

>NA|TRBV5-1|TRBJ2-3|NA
TGCGCCAGCAGGGGGTCCACAGGGACCACAGATACGCAGTATTTT
CASRGSTGTTDTQYF
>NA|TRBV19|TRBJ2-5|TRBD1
TGTGCCAGTAGTTTCTCGGGACAGGATTTCCAAGAGACCCAGTACTTC
CASSFSGQDFQETQYF
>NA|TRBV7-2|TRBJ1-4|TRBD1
TGTGCCAGCAGCTCGGGGGACAGGCTGACTAATGAAAAACTGTTTTTT
CASSSGDRLTNEKLFF
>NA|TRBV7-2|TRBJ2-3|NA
TGTGCCAGCGAACGGGGATCCGGAGATACGCAGTATTTT
CASERGSGDTQYF
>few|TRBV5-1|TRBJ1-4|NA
TGCGCCAGCAGCTTGGTGTCTCCGGGAGGTGAAAAACTGTTTTTT
CASSLVSPGGEKLFF
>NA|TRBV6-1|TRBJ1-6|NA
TGTGCCAGCAGTGAGAACCCGGGACAAAGTCATTCACCCCTCCACTTT
CASSENPGQSHSPLHF
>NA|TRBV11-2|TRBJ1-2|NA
TGTGCCAGCAGCTTAGATCCAGGTGGTGGGGCCTCAGCTAACTATGGCTACATCTTC
CASSLDPGGGASANYGYIF
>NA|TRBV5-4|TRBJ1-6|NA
TGTGCCACCCGGGAGAGGGCTCGGAATTCACCCCTCCACTTT
CATRERARNSPLHF
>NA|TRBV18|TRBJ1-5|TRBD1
TGTGCCAGCTCACCACCGGGGACAGGGGATAACGGGCCCCAGCATTTT
CASSPPGTGDNGPQHF
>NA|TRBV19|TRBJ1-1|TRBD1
TGTGCCAGTAGTCCAGGGGGACGGAACGCGGACACTGAAGCTTTCTTT
CASSPGGRNADTEAFF
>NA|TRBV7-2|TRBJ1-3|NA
TGTGCCAGCAGCTTAGGGGGGGCTGGAAACACCATATATTTT
CASSLGGAGNTIYF
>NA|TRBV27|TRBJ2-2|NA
TGTGCCAGCAGTTTAAGTTGGCCGAACACCGGGGAGCTGTTTTTT
CASSLSWPNTGELFF
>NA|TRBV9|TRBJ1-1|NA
TGTGCCAGCAGCTCCCCCTCCTCAAAGGGGCTGGAGAACACTGAAGCTTTCTTT
CASSSPSSKGLENTEAFF
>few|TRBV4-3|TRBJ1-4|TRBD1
TGCGCCAGCAGCCAAGATCGGGACAGGGTGAGGGAAAAACTGTTTTTT
CASSQDRDRVREKLFF
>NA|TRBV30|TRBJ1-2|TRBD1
TGTGCCTGGAGTCGGGACAGGGGGTTTGGGGGCTACACCTTC
CAWSRDRGFGGYTF
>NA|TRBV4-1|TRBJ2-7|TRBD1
TGCGCCAGCAGCACCGGACAGGGGGCATCCTACGAGCAGTACTTC
CASSTGQGASYEQYF
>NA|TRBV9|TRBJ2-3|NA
TGTGCCAGCAGCGTAGTCGGGGTAAGCACAGATACGCAGTATTTT
CASSVVGVSTDTQYF
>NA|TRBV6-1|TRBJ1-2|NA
TGTGCCAGCAGTGAAGCGGGGGGCTATGGCTACACCTTC
CASSEAGGYGYTF
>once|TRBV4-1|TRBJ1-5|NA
TGCGCCAGCAGCCAAGATCACGGTCAGCCCCAGCATTTT
CASSQDHGQPQHF
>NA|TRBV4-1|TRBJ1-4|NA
TGCGCCAGCAGCCAAGATCCGGGGGGGACAACTAATGAAAAACTGTTTTTT
CASSQDPGGTTNEKLFF
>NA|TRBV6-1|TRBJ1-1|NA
TGTGCCAGTCAAGGGGGTGGCAGGAACACTGAAGCTTTCTTT
CASQGGGRNTEAFF
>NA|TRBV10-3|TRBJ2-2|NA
TGTGCCCTCTCAGGGACATCCACCGGGGAGCTGTTTTTT
CALSGTSTGELFF
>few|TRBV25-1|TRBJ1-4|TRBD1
TGTGCCAGCAGCGAATATAGGGGACAGGGAAATGAAAAACTGTTTTTT
CASSEYRGQGNEKLFF
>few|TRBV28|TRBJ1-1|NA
TGTGCCAGCAGTACCACACAGGGCACCGAAGCTTTCTTT
CASSTTQGTEAFF
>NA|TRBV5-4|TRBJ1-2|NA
TGTGCCAGCAGCTTGAATTGGGCCTATGGCTACACCTTC
CASSLNWAYGYTF
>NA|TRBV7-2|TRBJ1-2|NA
TGTGCCAGCAGCTTAGGATACAGGAACTATGGCTACACCTTC
CASSLGYRNYGYTF
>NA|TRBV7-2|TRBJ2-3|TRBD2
TGTGCCAGCAGCGCAAGCGGGGGTCCAGATACGCAGTATTTT
CASSASGGPDTQYF
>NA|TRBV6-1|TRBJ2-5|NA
TGTGCCAGCAGTGAAATACAAGAGACCCAGTACTTC
CASSEIQETQYF
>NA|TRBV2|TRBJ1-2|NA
TGTGCCAGCAGTGAAGGGCCAATCTATGGCTACACCTTC
CASSEGPIYGYTF
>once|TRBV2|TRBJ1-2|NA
TGTGCCAGCAGTGAATCCGAGGGGGTAGTGGATGGCTACACCTTC
CASSESEGVVDGYTF
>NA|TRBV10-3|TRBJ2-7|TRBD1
TGTGCCATCAGTGACCTAGGGACAGAGAGCTCCTACGAGCAGTACTTC
CAISDLGTESSYEQYF
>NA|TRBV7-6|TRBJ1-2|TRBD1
TGTGCCAGCAGCCTCGGACAGGGCGGCGGCTATGGCTACACCTTC
CASSLGQGGGYGYTF
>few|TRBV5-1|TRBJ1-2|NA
TGCGCCAGCAACGTAAACGGAGACTATGGCTACACCTTC
CASNVNGDYGYTF
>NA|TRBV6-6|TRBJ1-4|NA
TGTGCCAGCAGTCCCGAGGGGGCAACTAATGAAAAACTGTTTTTT
CASSPEGATNEKLFF
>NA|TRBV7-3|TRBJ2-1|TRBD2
TGTGCCAGCTCCGCCGGGACTAGCGGCTACAATGAGCAGTTCTTC
CASSAGTSGYNEQFF
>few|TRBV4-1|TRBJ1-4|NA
TGCGCCAGCAGCCTAAATGAAAAACTGTTTTTT
CASSLNEKLFF
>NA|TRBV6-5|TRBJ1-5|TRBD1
TGTGCCAGCAGGCAGGGACAGGGGAATCAGCCCCAGCATTTT
CASRQGQGNQPQHF
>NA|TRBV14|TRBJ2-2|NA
TGTGCCAGCAGCCAAGACGGGGGGAACACCGGGGAGCTGTTTTTT
CASSQDGGNTGELFF
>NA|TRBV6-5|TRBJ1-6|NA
TGTGCCAGCAGTTACGAGGGCTCCTATAATTCACCCCTCCACTTT
CASSYEGSYNSPLHF
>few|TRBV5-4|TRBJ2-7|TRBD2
TGTGCCAGCAGCTTGGTCTCGGGGGGGCTCGACGAGCAGTACTTC
CASSLVSGGLDEQYF
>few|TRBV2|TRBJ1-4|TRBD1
TGTGCCAGCAGTGAGCAGGGACAGGGGGCTGAAAAACTGTTTTTT
CASSEQGQGAEKLFF